These T cell receptor beta chains were read from a single sample in a study of metastatic and nonmetastatic thyroid tumors. With MiXCR, TCRdb reprocessed the PCR reads. This table has 70,000 or so clones, 14% appearing once. The sample was blood. Receptor source: a male donor with papillary thyroid cancer or a benign thyroid nodule (not recorded which). Some clones in this sample may be carry-over from other donors' samples. CDR3s include the opening cysteine and the closing phenylalanine or tryptophan. A D gene is named only where the DNA matches it firmly. Not every row has a clone size; where given, it reads once, few, many or a size class.

j_call v_call d_call clone_size cdr3_aa cdr3_nt
TRBJ1-2 TRBV11-2 TRBD1 many CASSLGKTGASDYGYTF TGTGCCAGCAGCTTAGGGAAAACAGGGGCTTCGGACTATGGCTACACCTTC
TRBJ2-6 TRBV4-2 TRBD1 many CASSQDSGTAGANVLTF TGTGCCAGCAGCCAAGATAGTGGGACAGCTGGGGCCAACGTCCTGACTTTC
TRBJ2-7 TRBV20-1 - many CSARADSEQYF TGCAGTGCTAGAGCGGACAGCGAGCAGTACTTC
TRBJ2-1 TRBV4-1 TRBD2 few CASSQDLSGGRKYNEQFF TGCGCCAGCAGCCAAGACCTATCGGGAGGCCGAAAGTACAATGAGCAGTTCTTC
TRBJ2-5 TRBV28 - many CASRMGGHGLETQYF TGTGCCAGCAGGATGGGGGGCCACGGATTAGAGACCCAGTACTTC
TRBJ2-2 TRBV5-1 TRBD2 many CASSSGLAGHTGELFF TGCGCCAGCAGTTCGGGACTAGCGGGACACACCGGGGAGCTGTTTTTT
TRBJ1-4 TRBV6-1 - many CATGDGVTNEKLFF TGTGCCACAGGGGATGGGGTAACTAATGAAAAACTGTTTTTT
TRBJ1-3 TRBV25-1 - many CASSEGAYSGNTIYF TGTGCCAGCAGTGAAGGCGCCTACTCTGGAAACACCATATATTTT
TRBJ1-2 TRBV20-1 - - CSAREPATGYTF TGCAGTGCTAGAGAGCCAGCAACGGGCTACACCTTC
TRBJ1-1 TRBV2 - many CASSGEGWTEAFF TGTGCCAGCAGTGGGGAGGGGTGGACTGAAGCTTTCTTT
TRBJ2-3 TRBV29-1 - many CSVEPASTDTQYF TGCAGCGTTGAACCAGCATCCACAGATACGCAGTATTTT
TRBJ2-7 TRBV27 - many CASSPRGGYEQYF TGTGCCAGCAGCCCTAGAGGCGGCTACGAGCAGTACTTC
TRBJ2-3 TRBV30 - - CAWTLGGNTDTQYF TGTGCCTGGACCTTAGGAGGGAACACAGATACGCAGTATTTT
TRBJ2-7 TRBV6-1 TRBD2 many CASSPTGLAGGDYEQYF TGTGCCAGCAGCCCTACGGGACTAGCGGGAGGGGACTACGAGCAGTACTTC
TRBJ1-2 TRBV20-1 TRBD1 - CSAPGQESNYGYTF TGCAGTGCCCCTGGACAGGAATCTAACTATGGCTACACCTTC
TRBJ2-5 TRBV29-1 TRBD2 many CSVGALAGSTQETQYF TGCAGCGTTGGTGCACTAGCGGGATCAACCCAAGAGACCCAGTACTTC
TRBJ2-4 TRBV2 TRBD1 many CASRNQGAGKNIQYF TGTGCCAGCAGGAACCAGGGGGCTGGCAAAAACATTCAGTACTTC